This T cell receptor beta chain comes out of a study of CXCR3-negative and CXCR3-positive naive CD8 T cells. Investigators sorted each CD8+ T cell subset in triplicate, taking around 290,000 cells each time. Naive cells were sorted as CD45RO-, CCR7+, CD27+ and CD95-. cDNA libraries for TRB were generated by 5' RACE incorporating UMI labels. TCRdb re-called the 5' RACE reads and gives one entry per CDR3 protein, without DNA. Its listing shows 84,000 or so distinct CDR3 sequences. Note on this clonotype: Its antigen remains unidentified.

Study-wide results and caveats: Comparison of naive cells showed more hydrophobic TRB CDR3s in CXCR3-positive than in CXCR3-negative naive cells. Diversity was high in both naive subsets and much lower in memory cells.

Germline CDR1 SQVTM, CDR2 ANQGSEA. The CDR3 extends over 12 amino acids. Input material: naive CXCR3+ CD8+ T cells from blood. This sample's subset: CD45RO-CCR7+CD27+CD95- naive CD8+ T cells expressing CXCR3 (TNR3+). The V and J genes are TRBV29-1 and TRBJ2-2. This sequence originates from a human donor in good health. Some clones in this sample may be carry-over from other donors' samples. The chain's CDR3 is CSVVRDTGELFF.